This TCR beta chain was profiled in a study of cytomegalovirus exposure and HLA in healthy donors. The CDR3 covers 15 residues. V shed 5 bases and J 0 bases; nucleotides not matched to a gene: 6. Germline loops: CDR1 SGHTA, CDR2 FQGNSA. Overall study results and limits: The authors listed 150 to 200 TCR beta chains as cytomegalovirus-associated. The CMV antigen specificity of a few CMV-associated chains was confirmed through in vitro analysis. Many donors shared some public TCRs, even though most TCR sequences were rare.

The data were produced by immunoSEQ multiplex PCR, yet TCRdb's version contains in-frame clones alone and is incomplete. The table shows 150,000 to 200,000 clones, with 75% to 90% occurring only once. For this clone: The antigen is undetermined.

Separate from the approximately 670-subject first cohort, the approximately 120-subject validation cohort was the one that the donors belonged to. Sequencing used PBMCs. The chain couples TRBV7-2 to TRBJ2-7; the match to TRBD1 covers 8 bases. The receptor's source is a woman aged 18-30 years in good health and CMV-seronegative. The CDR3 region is CASSASGQVSYEQYF. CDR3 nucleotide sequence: TGTGCCAGCAGCGCCTCGGGACAGGTCTCCTACGAGCAGTACTTC.